A selection of T cell receptor beta chains follows, all from one sample in a study of identical twins. TCRdb redid the calling of the 5' RACE reads with MiXCR, one entry per CDR3 protein. The data contain hundreds of thousands of distinct CDR3 sequences, 20% to 25% of them singletons. The same specimen was also included in a second study, on T cells expressing NK-cell markers.

Sequenced sample: PBMCs. These receptors originate from a woman aged 18-29 years in good health. The conserved cysteine and the conserved F or W are not part of the CDR3 here. Fields, in order: D gene, V gene, J gene, CDR3 protein. The D gene is left open where the match is weak.

>.|TRBV5-1|TRBJ2-3
ASSLHSDTQY
>.|TRBV12-3/TRBV12-4|TRBJ2-1
ASTLGAYNEQF
>.|TRBV7-9|TRBJ1-4
ASSLGFEKLF
>TRBD2|TRBV5-1|TRBJ2-2
ASSSWPGLADTGELF
>.|TRBV20-1|TRBJ2-3
SSGQSTDTQY
>.|TRBV18|TRBJ2-3
ASMGPDTQY
>.|TRBV7-9|TRBJ2-1
ASSPALSYGDSNEQF
>.|TRBV20-1|TRBJ2-7
SANYQFTGEQY
>TRBD2|TRBV15|TRBJ2-7
ATSRPGGNYEQY
>.|TRBV20-1|TRBJ2-4
SAEKDGILQY
>.|TRBV20-1|TRBJ2-1
SAPVNPNEQF
>.|TRBV6-1|TRBJ2-7
ASRGPISYEQY
>.|TRBV5-6|TRBJ2-1
ASSRLYEQF
>.|TRBV3-1|TRBJ2-7
ASSQDLGPEVSY
>.|TRBV12-3/TRBV12-4|TRBJ1-1
ASSPWAENTEAF
>.|TRBV20-1|TRBJ1-4
SATFRAKLF
>.|TRBV7-2|TRBJ2-7
ASSSNRASYEQY
>.|TRBV7-2|TRBJ1-2
ASSSVRSYGYT
>.|TRBV20-1|TRBJ2-7
SATKSGQPYEQY
>TRBD1|TRBV4-2|TRBJ2-3
ASSPGTGDSTDTQY
>.|TRBV9|TRBJ2-5
ASSPPAEETQY
>.|TRBV12-3/TRBV12-4|TRBJ2-3
ASSLMGTDTQY
>.|TRBV7-2|TRBJ2-2
ASSPIQGTGGELF
>.|TRBV27|TRBJ2-3
ASRITLGGADTQY
>TRBD2|TRBV20-1|TRBJ2-1
SARGLAGVDEQF
>.|TRBV20-1|TRBJ2-5
SAGTTQETQY
>.|TRBV12-3/TRBV12-4|TRBJ2-1
ASSFVSGHEQF
>.|TRBV7-9|TRBJ2-1
ASSQGWVF
>.|TRBV3-1|TRBJ2-7
ASSQGSTLSYEQY
>.|TRBV5-1|TRBJ2-7
ASSLVISGSYEQY
>.|TRBV29-1|TRBJ2-7
SVEWEYEQY
>.|TRBV20-1|TRBJ1-6
SARDGPGRHNSPLH
>.|TRBV9|TRBJ2-1
ASSERTGHAEQF
>TRBD2|TRBV11-2|TRBJ2-7
ASSLGTSGGNPSYEQY
>TRBD2|TRBV12-3/TRBV12-4|TRBJ2-4
ASRLAGGGNIQY
>.|TRBV7-6|TRBJ2-7
ASSSAGTFYEQY
>.|TRBV19|TRBJ2-1
ATADRAGDEQF
>.|TRBV6-4|TRBJ2-3
ASLFPAPLRGDTQY
>TRBD2|TRBV27|TRBJ2-3
ASRGTSGSAVDTQY
>.|TRBV10-3|TRBJ2-5
AIWAGETQY
>.|TRBV12-5|TRBJ2-5
ASGDGGGGETQY
>.|TRBV12-3/TRBV12-4|TRBJ2-2
ASSGKGGVNGELF
>TRBD1|TRBV13|TRBJ2-3
ASSGQGANTQY